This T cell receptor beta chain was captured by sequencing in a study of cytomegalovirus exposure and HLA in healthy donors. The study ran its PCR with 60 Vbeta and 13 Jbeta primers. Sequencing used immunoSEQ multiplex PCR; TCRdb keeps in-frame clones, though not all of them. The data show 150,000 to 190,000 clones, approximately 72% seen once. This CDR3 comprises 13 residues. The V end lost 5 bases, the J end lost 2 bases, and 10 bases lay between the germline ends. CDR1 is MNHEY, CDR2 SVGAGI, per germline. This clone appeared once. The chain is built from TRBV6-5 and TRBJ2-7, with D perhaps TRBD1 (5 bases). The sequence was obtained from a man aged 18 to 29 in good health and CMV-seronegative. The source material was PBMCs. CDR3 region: CASSTQGPYEQYF. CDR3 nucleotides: TGTGCCAGCAGTACTCAGGGTCCCTACGAGCAGTACTTC.